The present TCR beta chain was sequenced within a study of technical replicates of blood from several donors. The assay was immunoSEQ multiplex PCR, and TCRdb's table has in-frame clones only and misses some. The profile shows more than 60,000 clones, over 90% of them singletons. Germline loops: CDR1 MDHEN, CDR2 SYDVKM. V gave up 5 bases and J gave up 4 bases, with 12 bases separating them. This CDR3 comprises 14 residues. Sequencing was carried out using T cells isolated from PBMCs. The rearrangement links TRBV28 to TRBJ1-5, with D tentatively TRBD1 (5 bases). The source of this sequence is a human donor in good health. In nucleotides, the CDR3 is TGTGCCAGCAGTCCCGTTGGGGGGAATCAGCCCCAGCATTTT. This sequence encodes CASSPVGGNQPQHF.